One and the same sample provided the 10 T cell receptor beta chains below, sequenced in a study of cytomegalovirus exposure and HLA in healthy donors. PCR was performed using 60 Vbeta and 13 Jbeta primers. Repertoires were generated with immunoSEQ multiplex PCR, while TCRdb's copy carries only in-frame clones and drops some. The table includes 170,000 or so clones, approximately 84% detected once. Input material: PBMCs. These receptors were taken from a man aged 18 to 29 in good health and CMV-seronegative.

The chain uses TRBV29-1 and TRBJ1-5; 8 positions match TRBD1. Germline V gene sequence: CDR1 SQVTM, CDR2 ANQGSEA. Losses at the gene ends were 7 bases for V and 8 bases for J; bases not matched to a gene: 4. The CDR3 sequence is 11 residues long. CDR3 loop: CSGQGMEPQHF. The CDR3 bases are TGCAGCGGACAGGGGATGGAGCCCCAGCATTTT.

The chain recombines TRBV5-4 with TRBJ1-1, with D perhaps TRBD1 (5 bases). CDR3 size: 14 residues. The germline CDR1 and CDR2 sequences are SGHNT and YYREEE (reference sequence). With 4 bases removed from V and 1 base from J, the gap between germline ends came to 11 bases. The CDR3 spells CASSVDGQNTEAFF. CDR3 DNA sequence: TGTGCCAGCAGCGTGGACGGACAGAACACTGAAGCTTTCTTT.

Note on this clone: Other DNA sequences of this sample code for an identical CDR3. The genes are TRBV27 and TRBJ2-3; no firm D call. CDR1 is MNHEY, CDR2 SMNVEV, per germline (reference sequence). The CDR3 is 12 residues long. V lost 6 bases, J lost 0 bases, and 4 bases lay in between. The CDR3 DNA follows: TGTGCCAGCAGCCATAGCACAGATACGCAGTATTTT. Encoded protein: CASSHSTDTQYF.

CDR3 bases: TGTGCCAGCAGCGACAGGGGAGGAGTAGGTTCACCCCTCCACTTT. Translated: CASSDRGGVGSPLHF. The chain is built from TRBV9 and TRBJ1-6; 7 bases match TRBD1. CDR3 length equals 15 residues. With V trimmed by 3 bases and J by 9 bases, 9 bases remained unmatched. Germline CDR1 and CDR2: SGDLS and YYNGEE.

The gene calls are TRBV19 and TRBJ2-6; 9 bases fit TRBD1. Germline loops: CDR1 LNHDA, CDR2 SQIVND (reference sequence). There are 19 residues in the CDR3. V shed 3 bases and J 0 bases; nucleotides not matched to a gene: 9. CDR3 in DNA: TGTGCCAGTAGTATGAACAGGGGGCGTCGCCCCTCTGGGGCCAACGTCCTGACTTTC. Its translation: CASSMNRGRRPSGANVLTF. Filled out from reference TRBV19 and TRBJ2-6, the complete variable domain reads DGGITQSPKYLFRKEGQNVTLSCEQNLNHDAMYWYRQDPGQGLRLIYYSQIVNDFQKGDIAEGYSVSREKKESFPLTVTSAQKNPTAFYLCASSMNRGRRPSGANVLTFGAGSRLTVL.

The V gene is TRBV9, the J gene TRBJ2-5; TRBD1 matches 7 bases. This CDR3 contains 15 residues. Germline V gives CDR1 SGDLS, CDR2 YYNGEE. The junction had 4 bases not matched to a gene; V was cut back by 0 bases and J by 2 bases. This CDR3 reads CASSVAGTEQETQYF. The CDR3 DNA sequence: TGTGCCAGCAGCGTAGCCGGGACAGAACAAGAGACCCAGTACTTC.

The V call is TRBV7-2, the J call TRBJ2-3; TRBD2 might be the D (5 bases). The CDR3 consists of 16 residues. Trimming removed 0 bases at V and 2 bases at J, with 12 bases between. Germline V lookup: CDR1 SGHTA, CDR2 FQGNSA. The DNA for the CDR3 is TGTGCCAGCAGCTTAGCCATGGCGGGCCTCACAGATACGCAGTATTTT. Translating it yields CASSLAMAGLTDTQYF.

This clone was seen just once. The chain is built from TRBV5-6 and TRBJ2-2; 8 bases are a match to TRBD1. The germline CDR1 and CDR2 sequences are SGHDT and YYEEEE. With 3 bases clipped from V and 0 bases from J, the junction kept 7 bases outside the gene matches. CDR3 length: 17 amino acids. The DNA of the CDR3 is TGTGCCAGCAGCTCAGGGGGCGGCTTCGCGAACACCGGGGAGCTGTTTTTT. Amino acid sequence: CASSSGGGFANTGELFF.

The V call is TRBV2, the J call TRBJ1-3, with 10 bases aligning to TRBD1. The CDR3 contains 18 residues. Trimming took 3 bases from V and 1 from J; bases not matched to a gene: 9. Germline V gives CDR1 SNHLY, CDR2 FYNNEI. The DNA of the CDR3 is TGTGCCAGCAGTGACGTTTTCAGACAGGGGGCATCTGGAAACACCATATATTTT. Translated, it gives CASSDVFRQGASGNTIYF.

The V and J genes are TRBV6-1 and TRBJ1-2; D is possibly TRBD1 (6 bases). V was cut by 3 bases and J by 1 base, with 15 bases left in between. Germline CDR1 MNHNS, CDR2 SASEGT. The CDR3 length is 16 residues. The CDR3 nucleotides are TGTGCCAGCAGTGACCTTAGACAGGCCATTAACTATGGCTACACCTTC. Residues: CASSDLRQAINYGYTF.